This TCR beta chain was retrieved from a study of T cell responses to AZD1222 COVID-19 vaccine. General study findings and limits: Donors in the cohort were predominantly white British and more often female, and clonal diversity was possibly underestimated. The CD4 TCRs associated with vaccination extended across spike and predominated at 160-218 and 743-854.

This CDR3 comprises 15 residues. The germline CDR1 and CDR2 sequences are LNHDA and SQIVND (reference sequence). J lost 4 bases, V lost 7 bases, and 10 bases had no gene match. Note on this clone: Its antigen is unknown.

The method was immunoSEQ multiplex PCR; TCRdb's version includes in-frame clones alone and lacks a portion of them. Of approximately 220,000 clones detected, 93% appear once; the ten largest clones hold more than 0.8%. The origin of this receptor is an adult in good health. The chain has TRBV19 and TRBJ1-1, with 9 bases identical to TRBD1. Sequencing used peripheral blood, obtained on day 0 of MenACWY control vaccination. The CDR3 region is CASTQTGGGGTEAFF. CDR3 DNA: TGTGCCAGTACCCAGACAGGGGGTGGGGGCACTGAAGCTTTCTTT.